These 13 T cell receptor beta chains came from one sample sequenced in a study of T cells in Graves' hyperthyroidism and ophthalmopathy. TCR beta CDR3 regions were amplified from RNA transcripts. In the first-round RT-PCR of the TCR CDR3, the HTBI primer set was used. Via MiXCR, TCRdb re-called the multiplex PCR reads, giving one row per CDR3 protein. The sample records around 700,000 distinct CDR3 sequences, around 40% being singletons. The sequencing input was blood. These receptor sequences come from a woman in her thirties or forties with Graves' hyperthyroidism.

This chain joins TRBV30 and TRBJ1-1; weak D call: TRBD1 (5 bases). In germline, CDR1 is GTSNPN, CDR2 SVGIG (reference sequence). Trimming took off 3 bases at V and 5 bases at J, with 13 bases between the two ends. The CDR3 consists of 13 residues. The CDR3 protein is CAWSSGWGTEAFF. CDR3 DNA sequence: TGTGCCTGGAGCTCAGGGTGGGGAACTGAAGCTTTCTTT.

This rearrangement joins TRBV7-8 to TRBJ2-5; 9 bases align to TRBD2. Germline values: CDR1 SGHVS, CDR2 FQNEAQ. Trimming cost V 5 bases and J 5 bases; bases outside gene matches: 15. The CDR3 has 17 residues. CDR3 nucleotides: TGTGCCAGCAGCCACCCGGGGCGGGGGGGATTTCAGGAGACCCAGTACTTC. Amino acids: CASSHPGRGGFQETQYF.

In nucleotides, the CDR3 is TGCAGTGCTAGTCTAGCGGGAGAGGGAGAGGAGCTGTTTTTT. It codes for CSASLAGEGEELFF. V usage is TRBV20-1 and J usage is TRBJ2-2, with 10 bases lining up with TRBD2. This CDR3 has 14 residues. Germline V gene sequence: CDR1 DFQATT, CDR2 SNEGSKA (reference sequence). After removal of 3 bases from V and 10 bases from J, the junction contained 8 bases not matched to a gene.

This clonotype was detected a few times. This chain connects TRBV4-3 to TRBJ1-1, with D possibly matching TRBD1 (6 bases). V was clipped by 0 bases and J by 7 bases, with 15 bases between them. The CDR3 extends over 15 amino acids. Germline V CDR1 and CDR2: LGHNA, YSLEER. This CDR3 reads CASSQEWTALNEAFF. CDR3 DNA sequence: TGCGCCAGCAGCCAAGAATGGACAGCCCTAAATGAAGCTTTCTTT.

A remark on this clonotype: At one end, the junction sequence differs from germline, possibly due to a read error. The rearrangement joins TRBV25-1 to TRBJ2-2; TRBD1 agrees at 8 bases. Germline CDR1 MGHDK, CDR2 SYGVNS. There are 15 residues in the CDR3. The CDR3 loop reads CASSVGQGSTGELFF. In DNA form, the CDR3 reads TGTGCTAGCAGTGTAGGACAGGGAAGCACCGGGGAGCTGTTTTTT.

This clonotype was counted ten times or more. The rearrangement joins TRBV10-2 to TRBJ1-3, with D maybe TRBD1 (5 bases). V lost 7 bases to trimming and J lost 2 bases, with 15 bases between them. This CDR3 contains 15 residues. Germline values: CDR1 WSHSY, CDR2 SAAADI. Here the CDR3 reads CASTSTGGTGNTIYF. The DNA of the CDR3 is TGCGCCAGCACCTCGACGGGGGGAACTGGAAACACCATATATTTT.

This clonotype appeared many times. V is TRBV2 and J is TRBJ1-5; D gene unclear. The CDR3 loop spans 11 amino acids. V lost 5 bases to trimming and J lost 9 bases, with 8 bases between them. Germline CDR1 and CDR2: SNHLY and FYNNEI. The chain's CDR3 is CASSLTWPQHF. As DNA, the CDR3 is TGTGCCAGCAGTTTAACCTGGCCCCAGCATTTT.

This clonotype was seen ten or more times. The chain couples TRBV7-9 to TRBJ1-6; no clear D gene. CDR1 is SEHNR and CDR2 is FQNEAQ in the germline V gene (reference sequence). V gave up 0 bases and J gave up 7 bases, with 10 bases separating them. This CDR3 has 15 amino acids. CDR3 sequence (DNA): TGTGCCAGCAGCTTAGCGCTGTCGGGGAATTCACCCCTCCACTTT. This sequence encodes CASSLALSGNSPLHF.

This clonotype was detected many times. One junction end disagrees with the germline gene, perhaps due to a read error. The CDR3 is CASSDRWESSQPQHF. The CDR3 DNA follows: TGTGCCAGCAGTGACAGGTGGGAGAGCAGCCAGCCCCAGCATTTT. The gene calls are TRBV10-3 and TRBJ1-5, with D tentatively TRBD1 (6 bases). This CDR3 contains 15 residues. Germline CDR1 and CDR2: ENHRY and SYGVKD.

This chain uses TRBV12-3 or TRBV12-4 with TRBJ2-6; D possibly uses TRBD1 or TRBD2 (5 bases each). The CDR3 extends over 15 amino acids. The V end was cut by 6 bases, the J end by 2 bases, with 11 bases between. CDR3: CASRPREPGANVLTF. For the CDR3, the DNA is TGTGCCAGCAGACCCAGGGAGCCTGGGGCCAACGTCCTGACTTTC.

The chain joins TRBV29-1 to TRBJ2-3; the D gene could be TRBD1 or TRBD2 (5 bases each). Trimming took 2 bases from V and 0 from J, leaving 6 bases between them. The CDR3 contains 13 residues. CDR1 is SQVTM and CDR2 is ANQGSEA in the germline V gene. CDR3 region: CSVERDSTDTQYF. CDR3 coding DNA: TGCAGCGTTGAAAGGGACAGCACAGATACGCAGTATTTT.

V is TRBV4-3 and J is TRBJ1-5; TRBD1 matches 9 bases. The length of the CDR3 is 17 residues. From germline, CDR1 is LGHNA and CDR2 YSLEER. J was trimmed by 0 bases and V by 4 bases; bases with no gene match: 7. The CDR3 DNA is TGCGCCAGCAGCCTAATCCGGGACAGGGATAGCAATCAGCCCCAGCATTTT. This sequence encodes CASSLIRDRDSNQPQHF.

V usage is TRBV30 and J usage is TRBJ1-1, with D perhaps TRBD1 (5 bases). The CDR3 length is 13 residues. Looked up from germline, CDR1 is GTSNPN and CDR2 is SVGIG (reference sequence). V lost 5 bases and J 8 bases, leaving 18 bases between the germline ends. CDR3 nucleotide sequence: TGTGCCTGGGTGGGGACCTCCCCTCAAGAAGCTTTCTTT. Encoded protein: CAWVGTSPQEAFF.